The clone carrying this T cell receptor (beta chain) was seen repeatedly, ten times or more. The CDR3 contains 12 residues. Trimming stripped 5 bases from V and 1 base from J, with 6 bases between. Germline V CDR1 and CDR2: DFQATT, SNEGSKA (reference sequence). This sample was taken from a study of HIV-infected patients and healthy controls. TCRdb redid the calling of the 5' RACE reads with MiXCR, one entry per CDR3 protein. The repertoire includes 70,000 or so distinct CDR3 sequences, roughly 16% of them detected once, and 4.5% to 7% sits in the top ten. The chain joins TRBV20-1 to TRBJ1-3; D possibly corresponds to TRBD1 (5 bases). Input material: CD4+ T cells from blood. The sequence was obtained from a human donor in good health. In nucleotides, the CDR3 is TGCAGTGCTCAGGGATCTGGAAACACCATATATTTT. Translating gives CSAQGSGNTIYF.